These 30 T cell receptor beta chains came from one sample sequenced in a study of blood T cell repertoires in COVID-19. The table came from immunoSEQ multiplex PCR; TCRdb's copy has only in-frame clones and leaves some out. Of roughly 97,000 clones in the sample, roughly nine tenths were seen once. The source material was peripheral blood. The receptors were gathered from a man aged 55 to 70 with acute or convalescent COVID-19.

This clone was recorded a few times. The chain is built from TRBV11-2 and TRBJ2-2; TRBD1 aligns across 7 bases. CDR1 is SGHAT, CDR2 FQNNGV, per germline. After removal of 3 bases from V and 1 base from J, the junction contained 2 bases not matched to a gene. The CDR3 is made up of 15 amino acids. The CDR3 region is CASSLTGLNTGELFF. For the CDR3, the DNA is TGTGCCAGCAGCTTGACAGGGCTGAACACCGGGGAGCTGTTTTTT. Together with reference TRBV11-2 and TRBJ2-2, the CDR3 gives the full variable domain: EAGVAQSPRYKIIEKRQSVAFWCNPISGHATLYWYQQILGQGPKLLIQFQNNGVVDDSQLPKDRFSAERLKGVDSTLKIQPAKLEDSAVYLCASSLTGLNTGELFFGEGSRLTVL.

This sequence joins TRBV7-9 and TRBJ2-6; 8 bases map to TRBD1. Trimming at V came to 5 bases and at J to 0 bases, leaving 9 bases not matched to a gene. Looked up from germline, CDR1 is SEHNR and CDR2 is FQNEAQ (reference sequence). CDR3 length equals 18 residues. The chain's CDR3 is CASSLRDRQISGANVLTF. The CDR3, as DNA: TGTGCCAGCAGCCTCCGGGACAGGCAAATCTCTGGGGCCAACGTCCTGACTTTC.

Notes on this clone: At one boundary the junction diverges from the germline segment, which might be a read error. The V gene is TRBV4-2, the J gene TRBJ1-1; weak D call: TRBD1 (5 bases). CDR1 and CDR2 from the germline V gene are LGHNA and YNFKEQ. The CDR3 spans 16 residues. DNA for the CDR3: TGTGCCAGCAGACAAGAATTAGACAGTAGAAACACTGAAGCTTTCTTT. The encoded protein is CASRQELDSRNTEAFF.

This chain uses TRBV6-5 with TRBJ1-1, with unresolved D. The length of the CDR3 is 13 residues. Germline values: CDR1 MNHEY, CDR2 SVGAGI. The V end lost 6 bases, the J end lost 10 bases, and 18 bases lay between the germline ends. DNA of the CDR3: TGTGCCAGCAGCCCCCAAAGCCTGAGAGGAGCTTTCTTT. Residues: CASSPQSLRGAFF.

The chain combines TRBV2 with TRBJ1-5; D not certain. The V end lost 6 bases, the J end lost 2 bases, and 11 bases lay between the germline ends. The CDR3 length is 14 residues. Germline assignment: CDR1 SNHLY and CDR2 FYNNEI. CDR3 nucleotides: TGTGCCAGCAGGAGGGAAGTGGGCAATCAGCCCCAGCATTTT. It is translated as CASRREVGNQPQHF.

CDR3 in DNA: TGTGCCAGCATGGTTGCGGGATACACCGGGGAGCTGTTTTTT. Protein sequence: CASMVAGYTGELFF. This sequence joins TRBV2 and TRBJ2-2; maybe TRBD2 (6 bases). This CDR3 contains 14 residues. The germline V and J ends were trimmed by 7 bases and 3 bases, with 12 bases remaining between them. Per the germline V gene, CDR1 is SNHLY and CDR2 is FYNNEI.

The rearrangement links TRBV6-1 to TRBJ2-5, with a weak D call TRBD1 (6 bases). CDR1 is MNHNS, CDR2 SASEGT, per germline. Trimming pared 7 bases from V and 3 bases from J, leaving 12 bases between. The CDR3 loop spans 13 amino acids. This CDR3 reads CASNEQGKETQYF. DNA for the CDR3: TGTGCCAGCAATGAGCAGGGGAAAGAGACCCAGTACTTC.

V gene TRBV30 combines with J gene TRBJ1-2; 8 positions match TRBD1. The CDR3 has 14 residues. Germline loops: CDR1 GTSNPN, CDR2 SVGIG (reference sequence). Germline trimming cut 5 bases from V and 5 bases from J; bases unmatched to any gene: 10. CDR3: CAWERQGRGYGYTF. CDR3 in DNA: TGTGCCTGGGAACGACAGGGGCGGGGTTATGGCTACACCTTC.

V usage is TRBV6-6 and J usage is TRBJ1-1; 10 nucleotides align to TRBD1. Germline trimming cut 5 bases from V and 1 base from J; bases unmatched to any gene: 7. The CDR3 contains 16 residues. Germline CDR1 and CDR2: MNHNY and SVGAGI (reference sequence). The CDR3 here is CASSRRTGGKNTEAFF. The CDR3 DNA reads as TGTGCCAGCAGTCGTCGGACAGGGGGGAAGAACACTGAAGCTTTCTTT.

The rearrangement joins TRBV5-4 to TRBJ1-1; TRBD1 might be the D (5 bases). The V and J ends lost 2 bases and 1 base respectively, with 9 bases between them. The CDR3 sequence is 14 residues long. Looked up from germline, CDR1 is SGHNT and CDR2 is YYREEE (reference sequence). CDR3 sequence (DNA): TGTGCCAGCAGCTTTCCAGGGTGGAACACTGAAGCTTTCTTT. This encodes CASSFPGWNTEAFF.

The chain uses TRBV10-3 and TRBJ2-2; tentative D call: TRBD2 (6 bases). This CDR3 spans 14 amino acids. Germline V gives CDR1 ENHRY, CDR2 SYGVKD. V lost 8 bases and J 0 bases, leaving 10 bases between the germline ends. CDR3 amino acids: CAISSDSNTGELFF. DNA for the CDR3: TGTGCCATCTCTAGCGATTCGAACACCGGGGAGCTGTTTTTT.

The chain combines TRBV5-1 with TRBJ2-3, with 9 bases lining up with TRBD1. Per germline, CDR1 SGHRS and CDR2 YFSETQ. V dropped 2 bases and J dropped 6; count of bases not matched to a gene: 4. The CDR3 spans 14 residues. DNA for the CDR3: TGCGCCAGCAGCTTCGGGACAGGGCAGGATACGCAGTATTTT. This codes for CASSFGTGQDTQYF.

J is TRBJ2-3 and V is TRBV19; TRBD2 matches at 11 bases. This CDR3 is built from 17 residues. J gave up 2 bases and V 7 bases, and 11 bases lay outside the gene matches. CDR1 is LNHDA and CDR2 is SQIVND in the germline V gene (reference sequence). CDR3 amino acids: CASTPGASGGFTDTQYF. CDR3 in DNA: TGTGCCAGTACTCCTGGGGCTAGCGGGGGGTTCACAGATACGCAGTATTTT.

The CDR3 DNA is TGTGCCAGCAGTTTCCCGGGACTAGCGGGGGGGCACGGCACCGGGGAGCTGTTTTTT. Protein sequence: CASSFPGLAGGHGTGELFF. V is TRBV28 and J is TRBJ2-2; TRBD2 agrees at 16 bases. Germline V CDR1 and CDR2: MDHEN, SYDVKM. V was clipped by 3 bases and J by 4 bases; unmatched bases: 8. This CDR3 spans 19 amino acids. The full variable domain, rest sourced from reference TRBV28 and TRBJ2-2, is DVKVTQSSRYLVKRTGEKVFLECVQDMDHENMFWYRQDPGLGLRLIYFSYDVKMKEKGDIPEGYSVSREKKERFSLILESASTNQTSMYLCASSFPGLAGGHGTGELFFGEGSRLTVL.

The chain has TRBV7-9 and TRBJ1-2, with a weak D call TRBD1 (6 bases). V was cut by 5 bases and J by 5 bases, with 21 bases left in between. CDR1 is SEHNR and CDR2 is FQNEAQ in the germline V gene (reference sequence). CDR3 length: 16 residues. As DNA, the CDR3 is TGTGCCAGCAGCCCCTCTTCAGGGGCGCAAACTTATGGCTACACCTTC. As protein: CASSPSSGAQTYGYTF.

The chain links TRBV2 to TRBJ1-5; tentative D call: TRBD1 (6 bases). Per germline, CDR1 SNHLY and CDR2 FYNNEI. This CDR3 spans 15 amino acids. Trimming shortened V by 6 bases and J by 5 bases, and 17 bases separated the two germline ends. The chain's CDR3 is CASSLQQGSYQPQHF. CDR3 bases: TGTGCCAGCAGCCTACAACAGGGTTCTTATCAGCCCCAGCATTTT.

The V gene is TRBV6-6, the J gene TRBJ2-3, with D maybe TRBD2 (6 bases). Trimming stripped 5 bases from V and 1 base from J, with 19 bases between. CDR1 and CDR2 from the germline V gene are MNHNY and SVGAGI (reference sequence). The length of the CDR3 is 17 residues. The CDR3 DNA follows: TGTGCCAGCAGTCGCTCCCCCTTGACGGGGGGCACAGATACGCAGTATTTT. Translated: CASSRSPLTGGTDTQYF.

This clone was observed a handful of times. The chain has TRBV18 and TRBJ1-3, with D hard to call. There are 15 residues in the CDR3. V dropped 5 bases and J dropped 1 base, with 12 bases sitting between them. The germline CDR1 and CDR2 sequences are KGHSH and LQKENI. CDR3 in DNA: TGTGCCAGCTCAGAGAATATCTTGTCTGGAAACACCATATATTTT. This translates into CASSENILSGNTIYF.

This chain uses TRBV5-1 with TRBJ1-2; the match to TRBD1 covers 11 bases. This CDR3 has 16 amino acids. The V gene end was trimmed by 3 bases and the J gene end by 2 bases; junction bases not matched to a gene: 6. The germline V gene encodes CDR1 SGHRS and CDR2 YFSETQ. The CDR3 loop reads CASSYGQGAKNYGYTF. In DNA form, the CDR3 reads TGCGCCAGCAGCTATGGACAGGGGGCTAAGAACTATGGCTACACCTTC.

The rearrangement joins TRBV7-2 to TRBJ2-3; TRBD2 agrees at 8 bases. This CDR3 is 15 amino acids long. V lost 1 base, J lost 0 bases, and 0 bases stayed unmatched. CDR1 SGHTA and CDR2 FQGNSA come from the germline V gene. The CDR3 is CASSLERGSTDTQYF. In DNA form, the CDR3 reads TGTGCCAGCAGCTTAGAGCGGGGGAGCACAGATACGCAGTATTTT.

The V gene is TRBV9, the J gene TRBJ2-1; possible D gene TRBD2, 6 bases. The CDR3 contains 15 residues. Germline loops: CDR1 SGDLS, CDR2 YYNGEE. V was pared by 2 bases and J by 6 bases, with 15 bases between. CDR3 loop: CASSVGGSPANEQFF. CDR3 nucleotides: TGTGCCAGCAGCGTGGGGGGATCCCCCGCCAATGAGCAGTTCTTC. The full variable domain, rest sourced from reference TRBV9 and TRBJ2-1, is DSGVTQTPKHLITATGQRVTLRCSPRSGDLSVYWYQQSLDQGLQFLIQYYNGEERAKGNILERFSAQQFPDLHSELNLSSLELGDSALYFCASSVGGSPANEQFFGPGTRLTVL.

This chain joins TRBV29-1 and TRBJ2-7; 7 nucleotides line up with TRBD1. Germline assignment: CDR1 SQVTM and CDR2 ANQGSEA. J gave up 2 bases and V 4 bases, and 11 bases lay outside the gene matches. The CDR3 has 15 residues. CDR3 bases: TGCAGCGTTGGGGAAGGGGGCGCGAGCGCCTACGAGCAGTACTTC. As protein: CSVGEGGASAYEQYF.

This chain connects TRBV10-3 to TRBJ1-1; 9 positions match TRBD1. The CDR3 has 14 residues. V was clipped by 11 bases and J by 2 bases; unmatched bases: 9. The germline V gene has CDR1 ENHRY and CDR2 SYGVKD. CDR3: CASKGGQGNTEAFF. CDR3 coding DNA: TGTGCCTCTAAGGGGGGACAGGGTAACACTGAAGCTTTCTTT.

The genes are TRBV19 and TRBJ1-2; the D is unclear. Germline CDR1 LNHDA, CDR2 SQIVND (reference sequence). The V end was cut by 3 bases, the J end by 1 base, with 9 bases between. The CDR3 length is 14 residues. The CDR3 DNA is TGTGCCAGTAGTATCAGCGCGGGTAACTATGGCTACACCTTC. Translated, it gives CASSISAGNYGYTF.

Worth noting for this clone: In the same sample, other DNA sequences code for this CDR3. The chain carries TRBV9 and TRBJ1-6, with TRBD1 matching over 8 bases. The CDR3 consists of 15 residues. V was pared by 2 bases and J by 7 bases, with 5 bases of the junction left unmatched. Germline assignment: CDR1 SGDLS and CDR2 YYNGEE. The CDR3 nucleotides are TGTGCCAGCAGCGTCGGACAGGGTGGGAATTCACCCCTCCACTTT. This sequence encodes CASSVGQGGNSPLHF.

The rearrangement uses TRBV28 and TRBJ1-3; a weak D match, TRBD1 (6 bases). V lost 4 bases and J lost 4, with 14 bases in between. The length of the CDR3 is 15 residues. Germline CDR1 is MDHEN and CDR2 is SYDVKM. The CDR3 DNA follows: TGTGCCAGCAGTTCCACAGGGTTTGGAGGAAACACCATATATTTT. Translation: CASSSTGFGGNTIYF.

The chain couples TRBV5-8 to TRBJ1-4; 10 bases line up with TRBD1. Germline V gene sequence: CDR1 SGHTS, CDR2 YDEGEE. The V gene end was trimmed by 4 bases and the J gene end by 5 bases; junction bases not matched to a gene: 8. This CDR3 region has 16 residues. CDR3 coding DNA: TGTGCCAGCAGCCCAAAGGGGGGACAGGGGAATGAAAAACTGTTTTTT. The encoded protein is CASSPKGGQGNEKLFF. Drawing the rest from reference TRBV5-8 and TRBJ1-4, the complete variable domain is EAGVTQSPTHLIKTRGQQATLRCSPISGHTSVYWYQQALGLGLQFLLWYDEGEERNRGNFPPRFSGRQFPNYSSELNVNALELEDSALYLCASSPKGGQGNEKLFFGSGTQLSVL.

CDR3 sequence (DNA): TGCAGCGTTGGGGACAGCGTCACAACTAATGAAAAACTGTTTTTT. Amino acid sequence: CSVGDSVTTNEKLFF. The chain couples TRBV29-1 to TRBJ1-4; 7 bases are a match to TRBD1. CDR3 length: 15 amino acids. V gave up 4 bases and J gave up 0 bases; unmatched junction bases: 5. In germline, CDR1 is SQVTM, CDR2 ANQGSEA.

The rearrangement uses TRBV5-4 and TRBJ2-3, with 7 bases aligning to TRBD2. Trimming at V came to 0 bases and at J to 3 bases, leaving 1 base not matched to a gene. The CDR3 contains 14 residues. Germline CDR1 is SGHNT and CDR2 is YYREEE (reference sequence). The CDR3 reads CASSLAGGTDTQYF. CDR3 in DNA: TGTGCCAGCAGCTTGGCCGGGGGGACAGATACGCAGTATTTT. The full variable domain, rest sourced from reference TRBV5-4 and TRBJ2-3, is ETGVTQSPTHLIKTRGQQVTLRCSSQSGHNTVSWYQQALGQGPQFIFQYYREEENGRGNFPPRFSGLQFPNYSSELNVNALELDDSALYLCASSLAGGTDTQYFGPGTRLTVL.

The V gene is TRBV18, the J gene TRBJ1-1; 7 nucleotides align to TRBD1. Germline CDR1 KGHSH, CDR2 LQKENI. The CDR3 contains 16 residues. J gave up 0 bases and V 6 bases, and 10 bases lay outside the gene matches. The DNA of the CDR3 is TGTGCCAGCTCCGCTCGGACAGGCGGCATGAACACTGAAGCTTTCTTT. Translating it yields CASSARTGGMNTEAFF.